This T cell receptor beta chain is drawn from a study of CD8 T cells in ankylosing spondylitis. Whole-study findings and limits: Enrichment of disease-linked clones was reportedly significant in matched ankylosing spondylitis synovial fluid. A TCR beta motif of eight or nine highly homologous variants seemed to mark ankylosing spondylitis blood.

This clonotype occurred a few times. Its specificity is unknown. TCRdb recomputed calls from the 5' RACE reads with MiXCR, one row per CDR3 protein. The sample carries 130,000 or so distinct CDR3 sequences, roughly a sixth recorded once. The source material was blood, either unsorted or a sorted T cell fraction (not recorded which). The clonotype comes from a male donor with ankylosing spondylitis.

The CDR3 coding sequence is TGTGCCAGCAGCTCCACCATGAACACTGAAGCTTTCTTT. Amino acids: CASSSTMNTEAFF. The chain recombines TRBV6-2 or TRBV6-3 with TRBJ1-1; D unresolved. V was trimmed by 6 bases and J by 0 bases, leaving 8 bases between them. Looked up from germline, CDR1 is MNHEY and CDR2 is SVGEGT. The CDR3 length is 13 residues.